Listed here is a single TCR beta chain. Antigen specificity is unknown. Different DNA sequences within this sample yield the same CDR3. The data stem from a study of shared clonotypes between healthy human individuals. General study findings and limits: Memory subsets generally showed lower estimated richness than naive subsets. Apart from blood, nothing was sampled; tissue repertoires likely differ.

The germline CDR1 and CDR2 sequences are MNHNS and SASEGT. The CDR3 runs 15 residues. The V gene end was trimmed by 5 bases and the J gene end by 1 base; junction bases not matched to a gene: 1. Only Caucasian adults living in Nashville, Tennessee made up the donor group. DNA at about 200 ng, 30,000 or so T cell genomes, went into sorted-subset replicate PCRs. Libraries were prepared by immunoSEQ multiplex PCR; TCRdb keeps only in-frame clonotypes and omits some of them. Among 2 million to 2.5 million clones listed, roughly 95% were seen once. The sequencing input was naive CD4+ T cells sorted from blood. Subset specified: CD45RA+ positively selected. The TCR comes from a man in his late teens or twenties in good health. V gene TRBV6-1 combines with J gene TRBJ1-5; 11 bases are shared with TRBD1. CDR3 amino acids: CASSRTGGSNQPQHF. As DNA, the CDR3 is TGTGCCAGCAGTCGGACAGGGGGCAGCAATCAGCCCCAGCATTTT.